This T cell receptor beta chain was obtained from a study of human T cells and chemical hapten exposure. Study at large: The use of 2% DPC on roughly 2 cm by roughly 2 cm of upper inner arm skin constituted sensitization.

TCRdb reprocessed the RACE reads with MiXCR, giving one entry per CDR3 protein. The sample has some 96,000 distinct CDR3 sequences; less than 35% are singletons. Germline V lookup: CDR1 SGHTA, CDR2 FQGNSA. V dropped 3 bases and J dropped 6; count of bases not matched to a gene: 8. This CDR3 is built from 15 residues. The time point was: patch test 3, about 24 weeks after DPC sensitization. As to treatment: therapeutic diphenylcyclopropenone sensitization with weekly scalp DPC. Sample: whole blood, taken in connection with sensitization to the hapten diphenylcyclopropenone (DPC). This TCR came from a man between 35 and 55 years old with alopecia areata. Some clones in this sample may be carry-over from other donors' samples. The chain carries TRBV7-2 and TRBJ2-5; TRBD2 matches at 9 bases. CDR3: CASSFTWTSEQTQYF. The CDR3 bases are TGTGCCAGCAGCTTTACGTGGACTAGCGAACAGACCCAGTACTTC.